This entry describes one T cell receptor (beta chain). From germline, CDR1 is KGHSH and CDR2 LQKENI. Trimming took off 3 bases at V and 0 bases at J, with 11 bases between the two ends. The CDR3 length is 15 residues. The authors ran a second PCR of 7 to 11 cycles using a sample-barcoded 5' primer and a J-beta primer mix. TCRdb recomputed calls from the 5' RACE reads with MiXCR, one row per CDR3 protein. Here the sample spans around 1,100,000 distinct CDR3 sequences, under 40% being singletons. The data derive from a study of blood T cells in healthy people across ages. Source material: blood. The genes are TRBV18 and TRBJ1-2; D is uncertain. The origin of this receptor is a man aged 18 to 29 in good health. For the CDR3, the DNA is TGTGCCAGCTCACCCCGGGCGGCCACTAACTATGGCTACACCTTC. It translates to CASSPRAATNYGYTF.